This is a list of T cell receptor beta chains from one sample in a study of PD-1 and CTLA-4 blockade in melanoma. The protocol was immunoSEQ multiplex PCR, while the TCRdb copy is restricted to in-frame clones and leaves out a portion. The table lists 34,000 or so clones, around 90% of them singletons. Sequenced material: CD8+ T cells from peripheral blood, taken from a patient given anti-PD-1 treatment. All receptors come from a human donor with melanoma. The CDR3 runs from the conserved cysteine through the conserved F or W. D genes are given only for firm matches. A row's size may be missing; if present it is once, few, many or a size class.

J gene,clone size,D gene,V gene,CDR3 DNA,CDR3 protein
TRBJ1-5,.,.,TRBV4-1,TGCGCCAGCAGCCAAGATCGCAATCAGCCCCAGCATTTT,CASSQDRNQPQHF
TRBJ1-6,.,.,TRBV30,TGTGCCTGGAACCGGTGGGGGGCGAATAATTCACCCCTCCACTTT,CAWNRWGANNSPLHF
TRBJ1-1,.,TRBD1,TRBV7-9,TGTGCCAGCAGCCGACAGGGGTTGACTGAAGCTTTCTTT,CASSRQGLTEAFF
TRBJ2-7,.,TRBD2,TRBV4-1,TGCGCCAGTAGCTTTGCGGGGGGCACCTACGAGCAGTACTTC,CASSFAGGTYEQYF
TRBJ1-2,.,TRBD1,TRBV4-1,TGCGCCAGCAGCCAAGAACCGGACAGGGGTAACTATGGCTACACCTTC,CASSQEPDRGNYGYTF
TRBJ2-3,once,TRBD2,TRBV28,TGTGCCAGCAGCCTACCCCAGCGGGGAAACACAGATACGCAGTATTTT,CASSLPQRGNTDTQYF
TRBJ2-1,.,.,TRBV5-1,TGCGCCAGCAGCTTGGGTAGCGATCCTGAGCAGTTCTTC,CASSLGSDPEQFF
TRBJ1-1,.,.,TRBV19,TGTGCCACCGTATGGGGGAACACTGAAGCTTTCTTT,CATVWGNTEAFF
TRBJ1-6,.,TRBD1,TRBV28,TGTGCCAGCAGGGGACAGGGTTGGGGTTCACCCCTCCACTTT,CASRGQGWGSPLHF
TRBJ2-5,.,.,TRBV15,TGTGCCACCAGCAGCAGGAGGGGCAGGGGTGCAGAGACCCAGTACTTC,CATSSRRGRGAETQYF
TRBJ1-2,.,TRBD1,TRBV4-3,TGCGCCAGCAGCCAAGACCCCGGCCTACAGGGGGAGGGAGGCTACACCTTC,CASSQDPGLQGEGGYTF
TRBJ1-6,.,TRBD1,TRBV2,TGTGCCAGCAGTGAACCAACAGGGGGGACCCTCCACTTT,CASSEPTGGTLHF
TRBJ1-1,.,.,TRBV6-5,TGTGCCAGCAGTTACTCGACTGGAATGAACACTGAAGCTTTCTTT,CASSYSTGMNTEAFF
TRBJ1-2,few,.,TRBV25-1,TGTGCCAGCAGTGAATGGGAGGGGACCTATGGCTACACCTTC,CASSEWEGTYGYTF
TRBJ1-5,few,.,TRBV5-1,TGCGCCAGCAGGGAGGGGACAACGCATCAGCCCCAGCATTTT,CASREGTTHQPQHF
TRBJ1-2,.,.,TRBV7-8,TGTGCCAGCAGCTTAGAGGTACTCGGGAATGGCTACACCTTC,CASSLEVLGNGYTF
TRBJ2-1,.,TRBD2,TRBV7-9,TGTGCCAGCAGCAAGATAGCGGGGGGGTCATACAATGAGCAGTTCTTC,CASSKIAGGSYNEQFF
TRBJ1-1,.,.,TRBV28,TGTGCCAGCAGTTTCCGCGAAGGCACTGAAGCTTTCTTT,CASSFREGTEAFF
TRBJ1-2,.,.,TRBV6-5,TGTGCCAGCAGTTACGGTCCAGGGGATAACTATGGCTACACCTTC,CASSYGPGDNYGYTF
TRBJ2-5,once,.,TRBV4-3,TGCGCCAGCAGCCAAGATACGGGCCGTGAGGAGACCCAGTACTTC,CASSQDTGREETQYF
TRBJ1-1,.,.,TRBV7-9,TGTGCCAGCAGCTCGACAGACCGTGGCCTGAACACTGAAGCTTTCTTT,CASSSTDRGLNTEAFF
TRBJ1-1,.,.,TRBV5-1,TGCGCCAGCAGCGGCTGGGGGAACACTGAAGCTTTCTTT,CASSGWGNTEAFF
TRBJ2-1,.,.,TRBV6-5,TGTGCCAGCAGGGCCGGTGGGGAGCAGTTCTTC,CASRAGGEQFF
TRBJ2-3,.,.,TRBV18,TGTGCCAGCTCACCCCAACGGGAGCCGGTCACAGATACGCAGTATTTT,CASSPQREPVTDTQYF
TRBJ1-2,.,.,TRBV4-1,TGCGCCAGCAGCCAAGATTCCGGGAGTAACTATGGCTACACCTTC,CASSQDSGSNYGYTF
TRBJ1-4,.,.,TRBV2,TGTGCCAGCAGTGAAGCGGGTGCAACTAATGAAAAACTGTTTTTT,CASSEAGATNEKLFF
TRBJ1-1,.,.,TRBV5-1,TGCGCCAGCAGCTTGGGTCGGGGTAGTCCTGAAGCTTTCTTT,CASSLGRGSPEAFF
TRBJ2-3,.,TRBD2,TRBV27,TGTGCCAGCAACATCTGGGGGGGGACCACAGATACGCAGTATTTT,CASNIWGGTTDTQYF
TRBJ1-1,.,.,TRBV6-5,TGTGCCAGCAGTTACTCGGACCGGGCTATGAACACTGAAGCTTTCTTT,CASSYSDRAMNTEAFF
TRBJ2-7,.,TRBD1,TRBV6-5,TGTGCCAGCAAGGACAGGGGGGGTTCCTACGAGCAGTACTTC,CASKDRGGSYEQYF
TRBJ1-5,once,.,TRBV5-6,TGTGCCAGCAGCTTGACAGATAGCAATCAGCCCCAGCATTTT,CASSLTDSNQPQHF
TRBJ1-1,.,.,TRBV28,TGTGCCAGCAGTTTAGGCAGGGTATCCACTGAAGCTTTCTTT,CASSLGRVSTEAFF
TRBJ1-5,.,TRBD1,TRBV7-6,TGTGCCAGCAGCGTACTACAGGGGACGGGACAGCCCCAGCATTTT,CASSVLQGTGQPQHF
TRBJ2-5,.,.,TRBV4-1,TGCGCCAGCAGCGCTACCCCAGAGACCCAGTACTTC,CASSATPETQYF
TRBJ2-2,.,.,TRBV19,TGTGCCAGTAGTATCCCTTCAAGAAACACCGGGGAGCTGTTTTTT,CASSIPSRNTGELFF
TRBJ2-7,.,.,TRBV30,TGTGCCTGCACCTCCGAGGGATTTCCCTTCGAGCAGTACTTC,CACTSEGFPFEQYF
TRBJ2-3,.,TRBD1,TRBV29-1,TGCAGCATGTGGGACAGTCGGGCTGGGGGCACAGATACGCAGTATTTT,CSMWDSRAGGTDTQYF
TRBJ2-7,few,TRBD2,TRBV28,TGTGCCAGCAGTTTCCTGGGACTAGCGGACCTTAGCTCCTACGAGCAGTACTTC,CASSFLGLADLSSYEQYF
TRBJ1-5,.,.,TRBV19,TGTGCCAGTAGTAGTCCGGACACAGCCTCCACAAGGCATCAGCCCCAGCATTTT,CASSSPDTASTRHQPQHF
TRBJ1-3,.,.,TRBV4-3,TGCGCCAGCAGCCGGGACCGTTGGAACACCATATATTTT,CASSRDRWNTIYF
TRBJ2-7,.,TRBD1,TRBV25-1,TGTGCCAGCAACCTCGACAGGGCCCCCTACGAGCAGTACTTC,CASNLDRAPYEQYF
TRBJ1-2,.,.,TRBV15,TGTGCCACCAACACAGGCGGGATTCCCCGCGGCTACACCTTC,CATNTGGIPRGYTF
TRBJ1-6,.,.,TRBV7-2,TGTGCCAGCAGCTTAGATCGGGGGGTCGGTTCACCCCTCCACTTT,CASSLDRGVGSPLHF
TRBJ2-7,.,.,TRBV30,TGTGCCTGGAGCCCAGACTCCAGTGAGAGCGAGCAGTACTTC,CAWSPDSSESEQYF
TRBJ2-3,.,TRBD2,TRBV4-1,TGCGCCAGCAAACCTCCCGGGACTAGCGGGGGGGCCGGTCGCACAGATACGCAGTATTTT,CASKPPGTSGGAGRTDTQYF